One and the same sample provided the 5 T cell receptor beta chains below, sequenced in a study of shared clonotypes between healthy human individuals. The naive CD8 population came from CD45RO-negative cells selected for CCR7, without terminally differentiated effector memory CD45RA+ cells. Repertoires were generated with immunoSEQ multiplex PCR, while TCRdb's copy carries only in-frame clones and drops some. The table records under 850,000 clones, nearly 95% of them present only once. Input material: naive CD8+ T cells sorted from blood. The receptor source for this set is a man aged 25 to 40 in good health.

This clone has a single count. The J gene is TRBJ2-1, the V gene TRBV29-1; D remains unclear. The CDR3 covers 12 residues. Trimming left V 8 bases short and J 2 bases short, with 10 bases between. The germline V gene has CDR1 SQVTM and CDR2 ANQGSEA. For the CDR3, the DNA is TGCAGCCTAATAGGGACCTACAATGAGCAGTTCTTC. This codes for CSLIGTYNEQFF.

This sequence joins TRBV15 and TRBJ2-1; TRBD1 agrees at 10 bases. CDR3 length equals 18 residues. Per the germline V gene, CDR1 is LNHNV and CDR2 is YYDKDF (reference sequence). With 0 bases clipped from V and 4 bases from J, the junction kept 9 bases outside the gene matches. Written as DNA, the CDR3 is TGTGCCACCAGCAGAGATCTCACTTGGACAGGGGGATACAATGAGCAGTTCTTC. Encoded protein: CATSRDLTWTGGYNEQFF.

CDR3 in amino acids: CASSLKGAYGYTF. CDR3 DNA sequence: TGTGCCAGCAGTTTAAAGGGGGCCTATGGCTACACCTTC. The V call is TRBV27, the J call TRBJ1-2; TRBD1 matches 7 bases. Germline V gene data show CDR1 as MNHEY and CDR2 as SMNVEV (reference sequence). J was trimmed by 4 bases and V by 2 bases; bases with no gene match: 1. The CDR3 runs 13 residues.

The rearrangement links TRBV29-1 to TRBJ2-3; TRBD2 matches at 13 bases. The CDR3 contains 15 residues. Trimming took 5 bases from V and 0 from J; bases not matched to a gene: 2. The V gene's germline CDR1 is SQVTM and CDR2 ANQGSEA. The CDR3 DNA reads as TGCAGCGTTAAGGGACTAGCGGGAAGCACAGATACGCAGTATTTT. Amino acids: CSVKGLAGSTDTQYF.

The chain uses TRBV2 and TRBJ2-1; D possibly corresponds to TRBD1 (5 bases). The V gene lost 2 bases and the J gene lost 5 bases, with 13 bases spanning the gap. The CDR3 has 15 residues. CDR1 is SNHLY and CDR2 is FYNNEI in the germline V gene. The CDR3 bases are TGTGCCAGCAGTGAAACAGCAGGGCGTCACAATGAGCAGTTCTTC. As protein: CASSETAGRHNEQFF.